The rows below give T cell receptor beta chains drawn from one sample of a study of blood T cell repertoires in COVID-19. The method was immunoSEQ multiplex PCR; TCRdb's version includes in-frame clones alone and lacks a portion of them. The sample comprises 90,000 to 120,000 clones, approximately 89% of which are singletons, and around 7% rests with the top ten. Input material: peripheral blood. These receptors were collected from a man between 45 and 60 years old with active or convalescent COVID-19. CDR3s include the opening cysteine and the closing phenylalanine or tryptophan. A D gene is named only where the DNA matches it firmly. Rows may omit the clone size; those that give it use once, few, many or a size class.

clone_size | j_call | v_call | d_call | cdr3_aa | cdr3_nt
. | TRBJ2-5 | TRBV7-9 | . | CASSGDIQQTQYF | TGTGCCAGCAGCGGGGACATCCAACAGACCCAGTACTTC
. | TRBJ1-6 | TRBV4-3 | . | CASSQEIGLYNSPLHF | TGCGCCAGCAGCCAAGAAATTGGGCTTTATAATTCACCCCTCCACTTT
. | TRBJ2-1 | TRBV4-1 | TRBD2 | CASSPRTSGSYNEQFF | TGCGCCAGCAGCCCCCGGACTAGCGGGTCCTACAATGAGCAGTTCTTC
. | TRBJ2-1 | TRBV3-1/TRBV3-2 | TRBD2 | CASSHTTRETYNEQFF | TGTGCCAGCAGCCATACGACGCGGGAGACGTACAATGAGCAGTTCTTC
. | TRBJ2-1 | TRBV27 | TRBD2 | CASSFRAGGLHEQFF | TGTGCCAGCAGTTTCAGAGCGGGAGGGCTCCATGAGCAGTTCTTC
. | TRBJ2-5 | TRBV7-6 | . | CASSLDLETQYF | TGTGCCAGCAGCTTAGATCTGGAGACCCAGTACTTC
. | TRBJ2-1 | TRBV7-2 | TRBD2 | CASRLAGGSNEQFF | TGTGCCAGCAGGCTAGCGGGAGGAAGCAATGAGCAGTTCTTC
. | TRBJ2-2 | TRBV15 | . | CATSRGPATDTGELFF | TGTGCCACCAGCAGAGGACCGGCCACAGACACCGGGGAGCTGTTTTTT
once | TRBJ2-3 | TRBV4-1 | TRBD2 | CASSQDTTSGGVGDTQYF | TGCGCCAGCAGCCAAGATACGACTAGCGGGGGAGTCGGAGATACGCAGTATTTT
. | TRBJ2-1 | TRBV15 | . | CATSRDTGSGEQFF | TGTGCCACCAGCAGAGATACCGGGAGTGGTGAGCAGTTCTTC
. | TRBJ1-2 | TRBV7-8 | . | CASSLSGGLSSPYYGYTF | TGTGCCAGCAGCTTATCGGGAGGCCTCTCATCCCCTTATTATGGCTACACCTTC
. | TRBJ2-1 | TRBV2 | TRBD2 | CASSGSSGRLSSYNEQFF | TGTGCCAGCAGCGGATCTAGCGGGAGGCTCAGCTCCTACAATGAGCAGTTCTTC
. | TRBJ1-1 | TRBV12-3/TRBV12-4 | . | CASSLQSNTEAFF | TGTGCCAGCAGTTTACAGTCGAACACTGAAGCTTTCTTT
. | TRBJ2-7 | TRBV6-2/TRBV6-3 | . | CASSYSIGATYEQYF | TGTGCCAGCAGTTACTCGATAGGGGCAACCTACGAGCAGTACTTC
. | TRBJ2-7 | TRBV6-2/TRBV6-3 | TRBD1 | CASSPWSGTGDSYEQYF | TGTGCCAGCAGTCCATGGTCCGGGACAGGGGACTCCTACGAGCAGTACTTC
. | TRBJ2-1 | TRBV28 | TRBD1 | CASSFASGTGSDEQFF | TGTGCCAGCAGTTTCGCGTCCGGGACAGGGTCTGATGAGCAGTTCTTC
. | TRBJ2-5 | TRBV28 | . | CASSLEEGETQYF | TGTGCCAGCAGTTTAGAAGAGGGCGAGACCCAGTACTTC
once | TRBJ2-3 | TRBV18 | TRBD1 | CASSTPLQGATDTQYF | TGTGCCAGCTCAACGCCACTACAGGGGGCCACAGATACGCAGTATTTT
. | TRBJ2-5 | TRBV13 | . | CASSTSSGAQAQYF | TGTGCCAGCAGCACATCCAGCGGAGCCCAGGCCCAGTACTTC
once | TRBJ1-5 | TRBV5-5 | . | CASSLAVGGNQPQHF | TGTGCCAGCAGCTTGGCAGTGGGAGGCAATCAGCCCCAGCATTTT
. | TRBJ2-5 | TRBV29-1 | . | CSVSREGETQYF | TGCAGCGTGTCCAGGGAAGGAGAGACCCAGTACTTC